This T cell receptor beta chain was sequenced during a study of CD8 T cells in ankylosing spondylitis. Study observations and caveats: Several highly homologous variants formed a TCR beta motif that appeared characteristic of ankylosing spondylitis blood.

Concerning this clonotype itself: The antigen remains undetermined.

The germline gives CDR1 LNHDA, CDR2 SQIVND (reference sequence). The ends were cut back, 5 bases at V and 3 bases at J, with 10 bases in the middle. CDR3 length: 14 amino acids. TCRdb analysed the 5' RACE reads with MiXCR anew, one entry per CDR3 protein. This sample has approximately 400,000 distinct CDR3 sequences; 20% to 30% occur once, and the top ten carry 0.85% to 1%. The material sequenced was blood, either unsorted or a sorted T cell fraction (not recorded which). This chain uses TRBV19 with TRBJ1-4, with no clear D. The origin of this receptor is a male donor with ankylosing spondylitis. CDR3 loop: CASSLQSSNEKLFF. In nucleotides, the CDR3 is TGTGCCAGTAGTTTGCAGAGCTCTAATGAAAAACTGTTTTTT.